This T cell receptor beta chain was captured in a study of CD8+ T cells in alopecia areata. General study points: Normal scalp showed lower clonality than lesional scalp, especially alopecia totalis/universalis.

RNA was isolated and reverse transcribed to cDNA, the sequencing template. Measured with immunoSEQ multiplex PCR; TCRdb has only the in-frame clones, and not every one. The sample has 150,000 or so clones, 47% seen once. Worth noting for this clone: Its antigen is unknown.

Alopecia areata patients gave lesional scalp punch biopsies and peripheral blood samples. A FACSAria was used to sort CD4+ and CD8+ T cells. These cells came from PBMCs. Per the germline V gene, CDR1 is SNHLY and CDR2 is FYNNEI. The CDR3 runs to 12 residues. Deletions cut 6 bases from V and 1 base from J, with 7 bases between. The sample was CD4+ T cells sorted from blood. This TCR derives from a human donor with alopecia areata. The V gene is TRBV2, the J gene TRBJ2-7; D is unresolved. The CDR3 is CASRAESYEQYF. DNA of the CDR3: TGTGCCAGCAGGGCAGAGTCCTACGAGCAGTACTTC. Looking up the rest from reference TRBV2 and TRBJ2-7 gives the full variable domain: EPEVTQTPSHQVTQMGQEVILRCVPISNHLYFYWYRQILGQKVEFLVSFYNNEISEKSEIFDDQFSVERPDGSNFTLKIRSTKLEDSAMYFCASRAESYEQYFGPGTRLTVT.